The 21 T cell receptor beta chains below all came from one sample that was sequenced in a study of vaccination effects on CD4 cells after COVID-19. Antigens for these TCRs are unknown. Data came from immunoSEQ multiplex PCR; TCRdb stores just in-frame clones and leaves some out. Of fewer than 30,000 clones in the sample, 75% to 85% are singletons; the top ten hold around 30%. After expansion with viral peptide pools in the ViraFEST assay, antigen-specific CD4+ T cells were sequenced. Scientists isolated CD4+ T cells after a roughly 10-day culture period ended. Each vaccine recipient was nucleocapsid antibody negative and had no prior SARS-CoV-2 infection. The sample was CD4+ T cells from PBMCs cultured with SARS-CoV-2 spike peptides, taken before COVID-19 vaccination. The receptors come from a human donor who received a COVID-19 vaccine.

This clone came up a few times. The rearrangement links TRBV6-2 or TRBV6-3 to TRBJ1-6; TRBD1 is a possible D gene (6 bases). Trimming pared 4 bases from V and 10 bases from J, leaving 14 bases between. CDR1 and CDR2 from the germline V gene are MNHEY and SVGEGT. The CDR3 loop spans 14 amino acids. The CDR3 region is CASSFVRGNSPLHF. The CDR3, as DNA: TGTGCCAGCAGTTTCGTCAGGGGAAACTCACCCCTCCACTTT.

The V and J genes are TRBV18 and TRBJ2-7; the match to TRBD1 covers 9 bases. The germline V gene has CDR1 KGHSH and CDR2 LQKENI. The trim removed 3 bases at V and 4 bases at J, leaving 4 bases unmatched. There are 14 residues in the CDR3. CDR3 protein: CASSPGTGRYEQYF. In DNA form, the CDR3 reads TGTGCCAGCTCACCGGGGACAGGGCGGTACGAGCAGTACTTC.

This chain connects TRBV7-2 to TRBJ2-1; TRBD2 matches 8 bases. The CDR3 is 15 residues long. The trim removed 2 bases at V and 3 bases at J, leaving 3 bases unmatched. Germline loops: CDR1 SGHTA, CDR2 FQGNSA. CDR3 protein: CASSLSGGLYNEQFF. CDR3 sequence (DNA): TGTGCCAGCAGCTTAAGCGGGGGCCTCTACAATGAGCAGTTCTTC.

This clone was seen a few times. The rearrangement links TRBV4-1 to TRBJ2-7, with 9 positions matching TRBD1. CDR1 MGHRA and CDR2 YSYEKL come from the germline V gene. V trimming: 4 bases; J trimming: 2 bases; junction bases outside the gene matches: 6. This CDR3 comprises 15 residues. This chain's CDR3 is CASSLPGQGAYEQYF. In nucleotides, the CDR3 is TGCGCCAGCAGCCTCCCGGGACAGGGAGCCTACGAGCAGTACTTC.

About this clone itself: An end of the junction differs from the germline gene, which may be a read error. The J gene is TRBJ2-1, the V gene TRBV7-7, with 13 bases fitting TRBD2. The V gene's germline CDR1 is SSHAT and CDR2 FNYEAQ (reference sequence). The CDR3 contains 18 residues. Here the CDR3 DNA reads TGTGCTAGCAGCCAAGGACTAGCGGGGGCCTGGCTGGTCGATGAGCAGTTCTTC. It codes for CASSQGLAGAWLVDEQFF.

V gene TRBV6-5 combines with J gene TRBJ1-2; 9 bases align to TRBD1. V was clipped by 9 bases and J by 5 bases; unmatched bases: 10. This CDR3 is 14 amino acids long. CDR1 is MNHEY and CDR2 is SVGAGI in the germline V gene. The CDR3 bases are TGTGCCAGTTACAGGGGGCCTTCAATTTATGGCTACACCTTC. Translation gives CASYRGPSIYGYTF.

The chain employs TRBV9 and TRBJ2-5, with 8 bases lining up with TRBD2. Germline assignment: CDR1 SGDLS and CDR2 YYNGEE. The V gene end was trimmed by 0 bases and the J gene end by 5 bases; junction bases not matched to a gene: 6. CDR3 length equals 15 residues. The CDR3 DNA follows: TGTGCCAGCAGCGTAGCGGGGGGGCCTGTTGAGACCCAGTACTTC. Encoded protein: CASSVAGGPVETQYF.

The chain combines TRBV28 with TRBJ2-7, with a tentative D call TRBD1 (6 bases). V was shortened by 4 bases and J by 6 bases, with 16 bases between the two germline ends. Germline CDR1 and CDR2: MDHEN and SYDVKM. The CDR3 covers 14 residues. The DNA for the CDR3 is TGTGCCAGCAGTTGTCAGGGGAAGGGGTGCGAGCAGTACTTC. Translated, it gives CASSCQGKGCEQYF.

The J gene is TRBJ1-1, the V gene TRBV7-9, with no clear D. Per the germline V gene, CDR1 is SEHNR and CDR2 is FQNEAQ (reference sequence). The CDR3 consists of 15 residues. V was pared by 4 bases and J by 2 bases, with 14 bases between. CDR3 sequence (DNA): TGTGCCAGCAGCTATGGGAGGGAGATAAACACTGAAGCTTTCTTT. It yields the protein CASSYGREINTEAFF.

This chain uses TRBV15 with TRBJ1-1; 8 bases match TRBD1. From germline, CDR1 is LNHNV and CDR2 YYDKDF (reference sequence). The ends lost 4 bases at V and 5 bases at J; junction bases unmatched: 9. CDR3 length: 15 residues. CDR3 residues: CATSKPQGARTEAFF. CDR3 nucleotide sequence: TGTGCCACCAGCAAACCTCAGGGGGCGCGTACTGAAGCTTTCTTT.

V gene TRBV27 combines with J gene TRBJ2-7, with D perhaps TRBD1 or TRBD2 (6 bases each). The CDR3 is 16 amino acids. The ends were cut back, 6 bases at V and 1 base at J, with 19 bases in the middle. The germline gives CDR1 MNHEY, CDR2 SMNVEV (reference sequence). CDR3 in DNA: TGTGCCAGCAGCCCTGGGCCGGGGGCCGTTTCCTACGAGCAGTACTTC. Translation: CASSPGPGAVSYEQYF.

The gene calls are TRBV6-5 and TRBJ1-6, with 7 bases lining up with TRBD1. CDR3 size: 14 residues. In germline, CDR1 is MNHEY, CDR2 SVGAGI. The ends lost 6 bases at V and 9 bases at J; junction bases unmatched: 8. The CDR3 reads CASSADRVFSPLHF. DNA of the CDR3: TGTGCCAGCAGCGCCGACAGGGTTTTTTCACCCCTCCACTTT.

The genes are TRBV5-5 and TRBJ1-1; unclear D gene. This CDR3 is 15 amino acids long. The germline CDR1 and CDR2 sequences are SGHKS and YYEKEE (reference sequence). V lost 4 bases to trimming and J lost 4 bases, with 17 bases between them. The CDR3 region has the DNA TGTGCCAGCAGCCCCTGGCAATCCGCGGGCACTGAAGCTTTCTTT. Amino acids: CASSPWQSAGTEAFF.

The chain recombines TRBV20-1 with TRBJ1-2; D perhaps matches TRBD1 (5 bases). This CDR3 is built from 11 residues. Trimming cost V 2 bases and J 8 bases, with 9 bases left between them. CDR1 is DFQATT and CDR2 is SNEGSKA in the germline V gene (reference sequence). This chain's CDR3 is CSARRQKGYTF. The CDR3 nucleotides read TGCAGTGCTAGACGACAGAAGGGCTACACCTTC.

The V call is TRBV7-9, the J call TRBJ1-1, with D unresolved. Trimming took 5 bases from V and 8 from J, leaving 9 bases between them. The CDR3 is 11 amino acids. CDR1 SEHNR and CDR2 FQNEAQ come from the germline V gene (reference sequence). CDR3 residues: CASSLTAEAFF. CDR3 sequence (DNA): TGTGCCAGCAGCCTGACCGCGGAAGCTTTCTTT.

The chain links TRBV4-1 to TRBJ2-7, with D possibly matching TRBD1 (5 bases). CDR1 and CDR2 (germline): MGHRA, YSYEKL. Trimming stripped 4 bases from V and 0 bases from J, with 16 bases between. This CDR3 comprises 16 residues. As DNA, the CDR3 is TGCGCCAGCAGCCTCAGGGCCAGGGCTAGCTCCTACGAGCAGTACTTC. It codes for CASSLRARASSYEQYF.

The chain couples TRBV2 to TRBJ2-1; TRBD1 aligns across 10 bases. V shed 6 bases, J shed 7 bases, and the junction held 6 bases outside the gene matches. Germline lookup yields CDR1 SNHLY and CDR2 FYNNEI. The CDR3 runs to 14 residues. CDR3 sequence: CASRGDRGWNEQFF. CDR3 in DNA: TGTGCCAGCAGGGGGGACAGGGGCTGGAATGAGCAGTTCTTC.

This clone appeared a single time. V and J are TRBV3-1 (or the pseudogene TRBV3-2) and TRBJ1-3; tentative D call: TRBD1 (5 bases). The CDR3 covers 17 residues. The V and J ends lost 4 bases and 0 bases respectively, with 16 bases between them. Germline CDR1 and CDR2: LGHDT and YNNKEL (reference sequence). CDR3 region: CASSRVFGGGSGNTIYF. The CDR3 DNA sequence: TGTGCCAGCAGCCGAGTTTTTGGGGGGGGCTCTGGAAACACCATATATTTT.

This chain uses TRBV2 with TRBJ2-7; 9 bases map to TRBD1. The germline V gene encodes CDR1 SNHLY and CDR2 FYNNEI. CDR3 length: 14 amino acids. V shed 4 bases and J 3 bases; nucleotides not matched to a gene: 4. This CDR3 reads CASSVDRGNYEQYF. DNA for the CDR3: TGTGCCAGCAGTGTGGACAGGGGAAACTACGAGCAGTACTTC.

The chain recombines TRBV19 with TRBJ1-2, with D possibly being TRBD1 (5 bases). CDR3 length: 14 amino acids. With 7 bases removed from V and 3 bases from J, the gap between germline ends came to 15 bases. Germline V gene lookup returns CDR1 LNHDA and CDR2 SQIVND (reference sequence). This CDR3 is CASTPSWGYYGYTF. CDR3 bases: TGTGCCAGTACCCCATCCTGGGGGTACTATGGCTACACCTTC. Using reference TRBV19 and TRBJ1-2 for the parts outside the CDR3, the full variable domain is DGGITQSPKYLFRKEGQNVTLSCEQNLNHDAMYWYRQDPGQGLRLIYYSQIVNDFQKGDIAEGYSVSREKKESFPLTVTSAQKNPTAFYLCASTPSWGYYGYTFGSGTRLTVV.

This clone showed up just once. V gene TRBV19 combines with J gene TRBJ1-1; TRBD1 is a possible D gene (6 bases). V was clipped by 7 bases and J by 5 bases, with 20 bases between them. The CDR3 contains 15 residues. Germline V gives CDR1 LNHDA, CDR2 SQIVND (reference sequence). CDR3 nucleotide sequence: TGTGCCAGTACCCCCTCGACAGGCGCTATGACTGAAGCTTTCTTT. The encoded protein is CASTPSTGAMTEAFF.